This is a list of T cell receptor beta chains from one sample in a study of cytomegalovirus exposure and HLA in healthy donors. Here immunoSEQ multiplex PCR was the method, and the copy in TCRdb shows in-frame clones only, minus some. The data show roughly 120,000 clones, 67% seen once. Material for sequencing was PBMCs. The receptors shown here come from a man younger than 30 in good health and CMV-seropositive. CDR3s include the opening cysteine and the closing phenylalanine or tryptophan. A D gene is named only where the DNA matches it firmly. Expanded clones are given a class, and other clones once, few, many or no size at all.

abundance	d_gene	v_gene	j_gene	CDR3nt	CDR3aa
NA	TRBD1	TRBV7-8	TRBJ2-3	TGTGCCAGCAGCTTAGCTGACAGGGTCTGGGTCACAGATACGCAGTATTTT	CASSLADRVWVTDTQYF
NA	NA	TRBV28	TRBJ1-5	TGTGCCAGCACCCTGGGGGGAAATAGCAATCAGCCCCAGCATTTT	CASTLGGNSNQPQHF
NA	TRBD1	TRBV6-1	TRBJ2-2	TGTGCCAGCAGTGTCCGACAGGGGCAAGGGACCGGGGAGCTGTTTTTT	CASSVRQGQGTGELFF
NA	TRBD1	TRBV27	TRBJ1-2	TGTGCCAGCAGTTTATTGGGACAGGGTAGGGTCAACTATGGCTACACCTTC	CASSLLGQGRVNYGYTF
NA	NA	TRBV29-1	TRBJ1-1	TGCAGCGTTGCTCGCGCCACTGAAGCTTTCTTT	CSVARATEAFF
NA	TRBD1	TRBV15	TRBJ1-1	TGTGCCACCGGGTACAGGGGGAAGACTGAAGCTTTCTTT	CATGYRGKTEAFF
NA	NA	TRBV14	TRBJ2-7	TGTGCCAGCAGCCAGGGGGCTTTTCCGTACGAGCAGTACTTC	CASSQGAFPYEQYF
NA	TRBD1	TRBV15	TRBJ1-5	TGTGCCACCAGCAGAGATTTGTATTTAGGACAGGGGCGGGATCAGCCCCAGCATTTT	CATSRDLYLGQGRDQPQHF
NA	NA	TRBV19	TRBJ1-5	TGTGCCAGTAAGTACGGTTATCAGCCCCAGCATTTT	CASKYGYQPQHF
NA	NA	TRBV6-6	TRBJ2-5	TGTGCCAGCAGTTATGTTTTCAGGGGACAACAAGAGACCCAGTACTTC	CASSYVFRGQQETQYF
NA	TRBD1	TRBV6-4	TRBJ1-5	TGTGCCAGCAGTGACTCGACAGGGCTAAGGCTCCAGCCCCAGCATTTT	CASSDSTGLRLQPQHF
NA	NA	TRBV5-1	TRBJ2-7	TGCGCCAGCAGCTTGGGTGTGCGCTCCACCTACGAGCAGTACTTC	CASSLGVRSTYEQYF
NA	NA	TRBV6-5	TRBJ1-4	TGTGCCAGCAGATACCCGTCGGGGGGGCCCGCGGGGAAACTGTTTTTT	CASRYPSGGPAGKLFF
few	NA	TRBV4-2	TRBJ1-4	TGTGCCAGCAGCCAAGATCAAGGGAGGATGGGTGAAAAACTGTTTTTT	CASSQDQGRMGEKLFF
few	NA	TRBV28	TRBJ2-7	TGTGCCAGCAGTTTAGGCGGGCCCACCTACGAGCAGTACTTC	CASSLGGPTYEQYF
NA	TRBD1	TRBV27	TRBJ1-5	TGTGCCAGCAGGGCACAGGGGGCGCTTGATCAGCCCCAGCATTTT	CASRAQGALDQPQHF
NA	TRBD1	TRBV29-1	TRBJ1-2	TGCAGCGCCACGGGACAGGGGGCGGTAGGCTACACCTTC	CSATGQGAVGYTF
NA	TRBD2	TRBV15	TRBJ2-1	TGTGCCACCAGCGCTCCATCCGGGACTAGTGGGCTTCCGGACTATGAGCAGTTCTTC	CATSAPSGTSGLPDYEQFF
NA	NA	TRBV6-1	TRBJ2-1	TGTGCCTCCAAGGTAGCGGACGTCTACAATGAGCAGTTCTTC	CASKVADVYNEQFF
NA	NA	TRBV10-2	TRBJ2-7	TGCGCCAGCAGTGTGAGGCGGGAAGCCCCCTACGAGCAGTACTTC	CASSVRREAPYEQYF
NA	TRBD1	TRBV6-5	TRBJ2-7	TGTGCCAGCACTACGGGACAGACTACCTACGAGCAGTACTTC	CASTTGQTTYEQYF
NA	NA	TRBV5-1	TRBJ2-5	TGCGCCAGCAGCTTGGGTGGAGGGCAAGAGACCCAGTACTTC	CASSLGGGQETQYF
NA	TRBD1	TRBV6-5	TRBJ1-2	TGTGCCAGCACAACCGACAGGGGGCCGTATGGCTACACCTTC	CASTTDRGPYGYTF
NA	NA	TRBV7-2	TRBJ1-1	TGTGCCAGCAGCCCTTATTTGAACACTGAAGCTTTCTTT	CASSPYLNTEAFF
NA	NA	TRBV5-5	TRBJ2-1	TGTGCCAGCAGTGGGGGGAGCTCCTACAATGAGCAGTTCTTC	CASSGGSSYNEQFF
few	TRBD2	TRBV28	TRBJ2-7	TGTGCCAGCGAGGGCGGGGGGGGGCAGGGGGATCACTCCTACGAGCAGTACTTC	CASEGGGGQGDHSYEQYF
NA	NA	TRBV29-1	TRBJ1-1	TGCAGCGTTGAAGGCGGGGGACGGAAAGCTTTCTTT	CSVEGGGRKAFF
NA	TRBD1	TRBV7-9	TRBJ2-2	TGTGCCAGCAGCCGACCATCACAGGGGACCGGGGAGCTGTTTTTT	CASSRPSQGTGELFF
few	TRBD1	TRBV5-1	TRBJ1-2	TGCGCCAGCAGCTTGGGAGGGGGCGCGAGTGGCTACACCTTC	CASSLGGGASGYTF
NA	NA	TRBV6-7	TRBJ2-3	TGTGCCGGAGAAGCGCGACTACTAACAGATACGCAGTATTTT	CAGEARLLTDTQYF
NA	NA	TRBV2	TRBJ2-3	TGTGCCAGCAGCCCCGGACTTGCTAGCACAGATACGCAGTATTTT	CASSPGLASTDTQYF